These 27 T cell receptor beta chains share one sample of origin, sequenced in a study of T-cell reconstitution after alpha-beta-depleted transplantation in children. TCRbeta library preparation incorporated unique molecular identifiers. TCRdb re-analysed the PCR reads in MiXCR, keeping a single row per CDR3 protein. The table has about 360,000 distinct CDR3 sequences, 13% seen once. The sample here was PBMCs, taken from the stem cell graft. The source of these receptors is a human donor who donated a stem cell graft to a child with Fanconi anemia.

This clonotype was counted many times. The genes are TRBV6-5 and TRBJ2-2; weak D call: TRBD2 (6 bases). The CDR3 is 14 residues long. V was clipped by 0 bases and J by 7 bases, with 9 bases between them. Germline V gene lookup returns CDR1 MNHEY and CDR2 SVGAGI. This CDR3 is CASSYSQEGGELFF. The DNA for the CDR3 is TGTGCCAGCAGTTACTCACAGGAGGGCGGGGAGCTGTTTTTT.

This clonotype was recorded at least ten times. V gene TRBV5-1 combines with J gene TRBJ2-1; the D is unclear. In germline, CDR1 is SGHRS, CDR2 YFSETQ. Trimming removed 0 bases at V and 10 bases at J, with 8 bases between. The CDR3 has 12 residues. CDR3 amino acids: CASSLGVSEQFF. As DNA, the CDR3 is TGCGCCAGCAGCTTGGGAGTCAGCGAGCAGTTCTTC.

This clonotype was seen only a few times. CDR3 residues: CASSSGTGGTMNTEAFF. DNA of the CDR3: TGTGCCAGCAGTTCCGGGACAGGGGGTACCATGAACACTGAAGCTTTCTTT. This rearrangement joins TRBV12-3 or TRBV12-4 to TRBJ1-1; 11 nucleotides align to TRBD1. V was pared by 4 bases and J by 0 bases, with 7 bases of the junction left unmatched. The CDR3 is made up of 17 amino acids.

This clonotype was found many times. The chain's CDR3 is CSARDLRGGNQPQHF. As DNA, the CDR3 is TGCAGTGCTAGAGATCTTAGGGGGGGCAATCAGCCCCAGCATTTT. The genes are TRBV20-1 and TRBJ1-5, with a tentative D call TRBD1 (6 bases). The CDR3 is 15 residues long. The germline V and J ends were trimmed by 0 bases and 2 bases, with 11 bases remaining between them. CDR1 is DFQATT, CDR2 SNEGSKA, per germline (reference sequence).

V gene TRBV5-1 combines with J gene TRBJ1-1; D remains unclear. This CDR3 contains 13 residues. Trimming left V 0 bases short and J 9 bases short, with 12 bases between. Germline V gene sequence: CDR1 SGHRS, CDR2 YFSETQ. DNA for the CDR3: TGCGCCAGCAGCTTGGAGGCGGCCGGTAAAGCTTTCTTT. This encodes CASSLEAAGKAFF.

This clonotype was seen at least ten times. The J gene is TRBJ2-1, the V gene TRBV9; D is undetermined. CDR3 size: 14 residues. The germline gives CDR1 SGDLS, CDR2 YYNGEE. V lost 0 bases and J lost 10, with 14 bases in between. DNA of the CDR3: TGTGCCAGCAGCGTAGATCTATCCGGCCGGGAGCAGTTCTTC. Amino acid sequence: CASSVDLSGREQFF.

Only a few counts were recorded for this clonotype. This chain joins TRBV7-2 and TRBJ1-2; no clear D gene. V was trimmed by 5 bases and J by 0 bases, leaving 10 bases between them. The CDR3 consists of 14 residues. Per the germline V gene, CDR1 is SGHTA and CDR2 is FQGNSA. CDR3 in amino acids: CASSLDGSNYGYTF. The CDR3 region has the DNA TGTGCCAGCAGCCTGGACGGCTCTAACTATGGCTACACCTTC.

The chain is built from TRBV4-1 and TRBJ1-5; D gene uncertain. CDR1 and CDR2 from the germline V gene are MGHRA and YSYEKL. The ends were cut back, 4 bases at V and 4 bases at J, with 8 bases in the middle. This CDR3 region has 13 residues. DNA for the CDR3: TGCGCCAGCAGCCCCACGGATAATCAGCCCCAGCATTTT. It specifies CASSPTDNQPQHF.

The chain is built from TRBV5-1 and TRBJ2-7; maybe TRBD1 (5 bases). The CDR3 covers 11 residues. CDR1 is SGHRS and CDR2 is YFSETQ in the germline V gene. V was cut by 7 bases and J by 10 bases, with 15 bases left in between. The CDR3 sequence is CASQMQGSQYF. The DNA for the CDR3 is TGCGCCAGCCAAATGCAGGGTTCCCAGTACTTC.

This clonotype was counted only a few times. The chain couples TRBV4-3 to TRBJ1-5; no clear D. The CDR3 covers 17 residues. Trimming shortened V by 1 base and J by 7 bases, and 20 bases separated the two germline ends. Germline CDR1 reads LGHNA; CDR2 reads YSLEER. The CDR3 loop reads CASSQGIVPTENQPQHF. CDR3 coding DNA: TGCGCCAGCAGCCAAGGTATAGTCCCAACGGAAAACCAGCCCCAGCATTTT.

This sequence joins TRBV7-8 and TRBJ2-5, with TRBD2 matching over 10 bases. The junction had 15 bases not matched to a gene; V was cut back by 5 bases and J by 9 bases. Germline CDR1 is SGHVS and CDR2 is FQNEAQ. The CDR3 runs to 16 residues. CDR3 in amino acids: CASSLSGGARAWAQYF. The CDR3 nucleotides read TGTGCCAGCAGCCTAAGCGGGGGGGCTCGAGCATGGGCCCAGTACTTC.

The V gene is TRBV7-2, the J gene TRBJ1-6; D unresolved. The germline CDR1 and CDR2 sequences are SGHTA and FQGNSA. V lost 8 bases and J 0 bases, leaving 8 bases between the germline ends. This CDR3 is built from 14 residues. CDR3: CASGRSSYNSPLHF. DNA of the CDR3: TGTGCCAGCGGAAGGAGCTCCTATAATTCACCCCTCCACTTT.

Here the CDR3 DNA reads TGTGCCAGCAGCCAAGATCAAGGGAGCCGGCGCTTCGGGTCCCACACTGAAGCTTTCTTT. Translating it yields CASSQDQGSRRFGSHTEAFF. The V and J genes are TRBV3-1 and TRBJ1-1; D ambiguous. Germline V lookup: CDR1 LGHDT, CDR2 YNNKEL (reference sequence). V was trimmed by 0 bases and J by 3 bases, leaving 26 bases between them. The CDR3 covers 20 residues.

The rearrangement links TRBV5-1 to TRBJ1-4, with D hard to call. Looked up from germline, CDR1 is SGHRS and CDR2 is YFSETQ. V lost 4 bases and J 7 bases, leaving 17 bases between the germline ends. The CDR3 is made up of 15 amino acids. The CDR3 nucleotides read TGCGCCAGCAGCCCGATGGGAGGGCACTCTGAAAAACTGTTTTTT. Its translation is CASSPMGGHSEKLFF.

V and J are TRBV27 and TRBJ1-3; D perhaps matches TRBD1 (5 bases). From germline, CDR1 is MNHEY and CDR2 SMNVEV (reference sequence). Trimming cost V 1 base and J 10 bases, with 14 bases left between them. The CDR3 extends over 14 amino acids. CDR3 DNA: TGTGCCAGCAGTTTATTGTCCCAGGGCCAGACCATATATTTT. Translating gives CASSLLSQGQTIYF.

This clonotype occurred a few times. This rearrangement joins TRBV7-2 to TRBJ1-2, with 9 bases matching TRBD1. The trim removed 5 bases at V and 4 bases at J, leaving 5 bases unmatched. This CDR3 is 14 amino acids long. CDR1 and CDR2 from the germline V gene are SGHTA and FQGNSA. The CDR3 loop reads CASSTVDRGYGYTF. CDR3 coding DNA: TGTGCCAGCAGCACCGTGGACAGGGGCTATGGCTACACCTTC.

This clonotype has more than one count but fewer than ten. The chain links TRBV7-9 to TRBJ1-5, with 9 nucleotides matching TRBD1. CDR1 and CDR2 (germline): SEHNR, FQNEAQ (reference sequence). CDR3 length equals 15 residues. Losses at the gene ends were 5 bases for V and 4 bases for J; bases not matched to a gene: 6. CDR3 in DNA: TGTGCCAGCAGCCCCGCGGACAGGGGAAATCAGCCCCAGCATTTT. This encodes CASSPADRGNQPQHF.

This clonotype was counted ten times or more. At one of its ends the junction is not consistent with the germline gene, which may arise from a read error. V and J are TRBV12-3 or TRBV12-4 and TRBJ2-1, with D tentatively TRBD2 (7 bases). The CDR3 extends over 14 amino acids. The CDR3 bases are TGTGCCAGCAGCTTAGGGGGGGGCTACAATGAGCAGTTCTTC. Translated: CASSLGGGYNEQFF.

This clonotype was recorded many times. The chain has TRBV3-1 and TRBJ1-3, with unresolved D. The CDR3 extends over 16 amino acids. With 0 bases removed from V and 0 bases from J, the gap between germline ends came to 9 bases. CDR1 and CDR2 from the germline V gene are LGHDT and YNNKEL (reference sequence). CDR3 DNA: TGTGCCAGCAGCCAAGATGGAACCTTCTCTGGAAACACCATATATTTT. Its translation is CASSQDGTFSGNTIYF.

The chain links TRBV9 to TRBJ2-5; tentative D call: TRBD1 (6 bases). CDR3 length: 14 residues. The germline gives CDR1 SGDLS, CDR2 YYNGEE. Trimming cost V 1 base and J 2 bases, with 9 bases left between them. CDR3 protein: CASSVSQGQETQYF. CDR3 DNA sequence: TGTGCCAGCAGCGTATCCCAGGGGCAAGAGACCCAGTACTTC.

As concerns this clonotype: A single base separates this from a much larger clone, so it may be a read error. The CDR3 protein is CASSLGVAFINEQFF. In nucleotides, the CDR3 is TGCGCCAGCAGCCTGGGGGTAGCGTTCATCAATGAGCAGTTCTTC. The V and J genes are TRBV4-3 and TRBJ2-1; D is tentatively TRBD1 or TRBD2 (5 bases each). This CDR3 is built from 15 residues. In germline, CDR1 is LGHNA, CDR2 YSLEER. V shed 4 bases and J shed 6 bases, with 16 bases lying between them.

This clonotype was recorded once. The rearrangement uses TRBV7-2 and TRBJ2-5, with D possibly TRBD1 on 6 matching bases. The CDR3 has 14 amino acids. Trimming left V 5 bases short and J 4 bases short, with 14 bases between. Germline V gene sequence: CDR1 SGHTA, CDR2 FQGNSA. CDR3 coding DNA: TGTGCCAGCAGCCTAAAAAGGGGGAGAGAGACCCAGTACTTC. Residues: CASSLKRGRETQYF.

The sample holds a few counts of this clonotype. This chain connects TRBV20-1 to TRBJ2-2, with 10 bases fitting TRBD1. With 6 bases clipped from V and 5 bases from J, the junction kept 6 bases outside the gene matches. CDR1 is DFQATT and CDR2 is SNEGSKA in the germline V gene (reference sequence). The CDR3 spans 14 residues. CDR3 DNA: TGCAGTGCGACGGACAGGGGGAGGACCGGGGAGCTGTTTTTT. Protein sequence: CSATDRGRTGELFF.

There are many counts of this clonotype. The junction shows a germline mismatch at one end, possibly a read error. This rearrangement joins TRBV20-1 to TRBJ2-1; 10 bases are a match to TRBD2. CDR1 is DFQATT and CDR2 is SNEGSKA in the germline V gene (reference sequence). CDR3 length: 12 residues. The CDR3 DNA follows: TGCAGTGATAGACTAGCGGGCGGCGAGCAGTTCTTC. Translating gives CSDRLAGGEQFF.

This clonotype turned up a few times. This chain links TRBV6-1 with TRBJ2-1; 10 bases map to TRBD2. The CDR3 runs 13 residues. CDR1 MNHNS and CDR2 SASEGT come from the germline V gene. V shed 5 bases, J shed 10 bases, and the junction held 5 bases outside the gene matches. Written as DNA, the CDR3 is TGTGCCAGCAGTAGCGGGGGGGCCGTGGAGCAGTTCTTC. Translating gives CASSSGGAVEQFF.

The chain links TRBV6-2 or TRBV6-3 to TRBJ2-2; D is tentatively TRBD1 or TRBD2 (5 bases each). The CDR3 is made up of 15 amino acids. V gave up 2 bases and J gave up 4 bases, with 11 bases separating them. Germline V gene lookup returns CDR1 MNHEY and CDR2 SVGEGT. The CDR3 loop is CASSYRKGTTGELFF. The CDR3 DNA follows: TGTGCCAGCAGTTACAGAAAGGGGACCACCGGGGAGCTGTTTTTT.

The V gene is TRBV20-1, the J gene TRBJ2-7; 9 bases are shared with TRBD1. Germline V gene data show CDR1 as DFQATT and CDR2 as SNEGSKA (reference sequence). This CDR3 has 16 residues. With 2 bases clipped from V and 1 base from J, the junction kept 9 bases outside the gene matches. The CDR3 loop is CSARQSWTGASYEQYF. CDR3 nucleotides: TGCAGTGCTAGACAAAGTTGGACAGGGGCATCCTACGAGCAGTACTTC.